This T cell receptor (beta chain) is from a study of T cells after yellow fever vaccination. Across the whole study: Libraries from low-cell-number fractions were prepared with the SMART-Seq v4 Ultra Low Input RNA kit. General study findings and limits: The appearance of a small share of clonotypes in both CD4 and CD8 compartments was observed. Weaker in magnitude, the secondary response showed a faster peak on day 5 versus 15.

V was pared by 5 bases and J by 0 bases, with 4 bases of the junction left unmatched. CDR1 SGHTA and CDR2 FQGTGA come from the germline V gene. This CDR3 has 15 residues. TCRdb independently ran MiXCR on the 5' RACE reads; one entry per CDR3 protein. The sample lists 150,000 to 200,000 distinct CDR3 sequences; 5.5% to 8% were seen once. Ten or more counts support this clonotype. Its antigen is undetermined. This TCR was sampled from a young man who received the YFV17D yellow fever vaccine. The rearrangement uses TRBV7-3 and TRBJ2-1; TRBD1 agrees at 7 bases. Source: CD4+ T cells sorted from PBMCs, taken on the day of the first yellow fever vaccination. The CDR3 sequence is CASSIDRDSYNEQFF. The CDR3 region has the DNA TGTGCCAGCAGCATAGACAGGGACTCCTACAATGAGCAGTTCTTC.